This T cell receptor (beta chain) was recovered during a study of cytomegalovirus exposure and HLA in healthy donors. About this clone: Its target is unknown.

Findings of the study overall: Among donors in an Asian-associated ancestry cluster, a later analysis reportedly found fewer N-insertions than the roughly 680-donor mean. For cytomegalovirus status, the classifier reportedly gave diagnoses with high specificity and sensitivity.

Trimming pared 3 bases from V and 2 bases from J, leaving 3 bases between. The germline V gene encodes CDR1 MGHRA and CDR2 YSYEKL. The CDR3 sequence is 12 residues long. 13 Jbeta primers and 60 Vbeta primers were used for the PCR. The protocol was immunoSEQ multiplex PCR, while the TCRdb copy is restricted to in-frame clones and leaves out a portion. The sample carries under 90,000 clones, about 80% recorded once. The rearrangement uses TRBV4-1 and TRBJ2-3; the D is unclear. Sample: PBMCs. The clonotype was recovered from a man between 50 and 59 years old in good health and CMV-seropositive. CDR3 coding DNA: TGCGCCAGCAGCCAGTACACAGATACGCAGTATTTT. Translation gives CASSQYTDTQYF.